One sample yielded the 16 T cell receptor beta chains listed below, sequenced in a study of CD8+ T cells in alopecia areata. As the sequencing template, cDNA was produced by extracting RNA and reverse transcribing it. Sequencing was performed with immunoSEQ multiplex PCR; in TCRdb, only in-frame clones are kept and a portion is missing. The sample lists about 180,000 clones, around half seen once, with 11% in the top ten. Indicated treatment: oral pan-JAK inhibitor, 5-10 mg twice daily. Specimen: CD8+ T cells sorted from blood, collected at week 24, from a patient treated with tofacitinib. These receptors came from a human donor with alopecia areata.

J is TRBJ1-1 and V is TRBV30; 9 positions match TRBD1. Unmatched junction bases numbered 10, after V lost 2 bases and J lost 3 bases. From germline, CDR1 is GTSNPN and CDR2 SVGIG (reference sequence). The CDR3 runs to 16 residues. The CDR3 sequence: CAWSTGGPYEDTEAFF. CDR3 nucleotides: TGTGCCTGGAGTACAGGGGGCCCTTATGAGGACACTGAAGCTTTCTTT.

V and J are TRBV5-6 and TRBJ2-1; D is undetermined. Looked up from germline, CDR1 is SGHDT and CDR2 is YYEEEE. The V end lost 1 base, the J end lost 3 bases, and 2 bases lay between the germline ends. This CDR3 region has 12 residues. The CDR3 DNA reads as TGTGCCAGCAGCTTGCTCTACAATGAGCAGTTCTTC. Protein sequence: CASSLLYNEQFF.

The V call is TRBV27, the J call TRBJ2-2; no clear D. The CDR3 has 13 residues. V shed 3 bases and J shed 6 bases, with 8 bases lying between them. CDR1 and CDR2 from the germline V gene are MNHEY and SMNVEV (reference sequence). CDR3 amino acids: CASSFGQPGELFF. The CDR3 nucleotides are TGTGCCAGCAGTTTTGGGCAGCCCGGGGAGCTGTTTTTT.

The chain is built from TRBV13 and TRBJ1-2; 8 nucleotides align to TRBD1. Germline CDR1 reads PRHDT; CDR2 reads FYEKMQ (reference sequence). V lost 5 bases, J lost 3 bases, and 2 bases stayed unmatched. The CDR3 is 13 amino acids. DNA for the CDR3: TGTGCCAGCAGCCCGGACAGGGACTATGGCTACACCTTC. This codes for CASSPDRDYGYTF.

The rearrangement joins TRBV7-2 to TRBJ2-7; no definite D call. The CDR3 length is 13 residues. Germline V gene data show CDR1 as SGHTA and CDR2 as FQGNSA. V was trimmed by 2 bases and J by 0 bases, leaving 5 bases between them. CDR3 region: CASSLSPSYEQYF. For the CDR3, the DNA is TGTGCCAGCAGCTTATCCCCCTCCTACGAGCAGTACTTC.

This clone has only one observation. This sequence joins TRBV29-1 and TRBJ1-2, with D unclear. The CDR3 runs to 14 residues. Germline-derived CDR1 and CDR2 are SQVTM and ANQGSEA. Trimming left V 0 bases short and J 1 base short, with 9 bases between. DNA for the CDR3: TGCAGCGTTGAAGATCTCGGGGTTAACTATGGCTACACCTTC. Translated: CSVEDLGVNYGYTF.

The CDR3 DNA follows: TGCAGCGTTGAGCAGGGTGCCAGTGGCTACACCTTC. The encoded protein is CSVEQGASGYTF. V is TRBV29-1 and J is TRBJ1-2, with a weak D call TRBD1 (5 bases). Germline CDR1 and CDR2: SQVTM and ANQGSEA. Trimming took 3 bases from V and 7 from J, leaving 12 bases between them. CDR3 length: 12 amino acids.

The chain combines TRBV19 with TRBJ2-1, with D uncertain. CDR1 is LNHDA and CDR2 is SQIVND in the germline V gene (reference sequence). There are 13 residues in the CDR3. Trimming stripped 9 bases from V and 0 bases from J, with 9 bases between. The CDR3 here is CASTGNSYNEQFF. For the CDR3, the DNA is TGTGCCAGCACGGGTAACTCCTACAATGAGCAGTTCTTC.

This clone was seen only a few times. This chain uses TRBV7-2 with TRBJ2-7; a possible D gene is TRBD1 (5 bases). Looked up from germline, CDR1 is SGHTA and CDR2 is FQGNSA. The CDR3 is 14 amino acids. Trimming cost V 4 bases and J 2 bases, with 12 bases left between them. The CDR3 nucleotides read TGTGCCAGCAGCTCGCATCCAGGGCCCTACGAGCAGTACTTC. This encodes CASSSHPGPYEQYF.

V is TRBV29-1 and J is TRBJ2-7; TRBD2 might be the D (6 bases). Germline V gene data show CDR1 as SQVTM and CDR2 as ANQGSEA. Trimming took 5 bases from V and 2 from J, leaving 13 bases between them. The CDR3 length is 13 residues. The CDR3 spells CSVLVSGAYEQYF. The DNA for the CDR3 is TGCAGCGTTTTAGTTTCGGGAGCCTACGAGCAGTACTTC.

A word on this clone: One junction end does not reproduce the germline sequence, and a read error may be involved. CDR3 sequence: CSVEGQGVEYGYTF. In nucleotides, the CDR3 is TGCAGCGTAGAAGGACAGGGGGTGGAATATGGCTACACCTTC. J is TRBJ1-2 and V is TRBV29-1; TRBD1 agrees at 10 bases. The CDR3 is 14 residues long. Germline assignment: CDR1 SQVTM and CDR2 ANQGSEA.

The CDR3 DNA reads TGTGCCAGCAGTTACTTCGGCAGCGGAGAAACTGAGCAGTTCTTC. Amino acid sequence: CASSYFGSGETEQFF. The chain has TRBV6-5 and TRBJ2-1; TRBD2 is a possible D gene (5 bases). The CDR3 is made up of 15 amino acids. Germline CDR1 reads MNHEY; CDR2 reads SVGAGI. The V end lost 1 base, the J end lost 9 bases, and 16 bases lay between the germline ends.

J is TRBJ2-3 and V is TRBV13; 11 bases match TRBD1. With 3 bases clipped from V and 8 bases from J, the junction kept 7 bases outside the gene matches. Germline V gives CDR1 PRHDT, CDR2 FYEKMQ (reference sequence). This CDR3 is built from 15 residues. The CDR3 nucleotides read TGTGCCAGCAGCTTCCGGGACAGGGGGTCTGGTACGCAGTATTTT. It yields the protein CASSFRDRGSGTQYF.

J is TRBJ2-7 and V is TRBV29-1; no firm D call. Germline CDR1 and CDR2: SQVTM and ANQGSEA. The V end lost 0 bases, the J end lost 1 base, and 7 bases lay between the germline ends. The CDR3 totals 13 residues. In DNA, the CDR3 is TGCAGCGTTGAAGATGACATTTCCTACGAGCAGTACTTC. It specifies CSVEDDISYEQYF.

This clone has more than one count but fewer than ten. The chain is built from TRBV6-6 and TRBJ2-3; D is unclear. The ends were cut back, 6 bases at V and 1 base at J, with 8 bases in the middle. CDR3 length: 13 amino acids. Germline CDR1 is MNHNY and CDR2 is SVGAGI (reference sequence). The CDR3 protein is CASSLYGTDTQYF. CDR3 bases: TGTGCCAGCAGCCTGTACGGCACAGATACGCAGTATTTT.

The V call is TRBV15, the J call TRBJ2-2; D is ambiguous. Trimming stripped 5 bases from V and 7 bases from J, with 14 bases between. The germline V gene has CDR1 LNHNV and CDR2 YYDKDF (reference sequence). The CDR3 has 14 residues. CDR3 sequence: CATSPSHGVGELFF. The CDR3 DNA sequence: TGTGCCACCAGCCCCTCGCATGGGGTCGGGGAGCTGTTTTTT.